Shown below are 21 T cell receptor beta chains from a single sample sequenced in a study of shared clonotypes between healthy human individuals. Data came from immunoSEQ multiplex PCR; TCRdb stores just in-frame clones and leaves some out. Here the sample spans millions of clones, approximately 94% being singletons. It was CD45RO-negative cells, positively selected for CCR7, that made up naive CD8 cells, with terminally differentiated effector memory CD45RA+ cells excluded. Sequencing input: naive CD8+ T cells from PBMCs. The source of these receptors is a man between 18 and 29 years old in good health. Some clones in this sample may be carry-over from other donors' samples.

This chain uses TRBV7-8 with TRBJ1-3, with D unclear. The CDR3 extends over 16 amino acids. V was shortened by 5 bases and J by 4 bases, with 18 bases between the two germline ends. The V gene's germline CDR1 is SGHVS and CDR2 FQNEAQ. CDR3 nucleotides: TGTGCCAGCAGCCCCGTCTCCGGCGGCGTGGGAAACACCATATATTTT. The encoded protein is CASSPVSGGVGNTIYF.

This chain connects TRBV4-3 to TRBJ2-4, with D possibly called TRBD1 or TRBD2 (5 bases each). Germline loops: CDR1 LGHNA, CDR2 YSLEER. The CDR3 extends over 15 amino acids. Trimming took off 1 base at V and 4 bases at J, with 11 bases between the two ends. CDR3 bases: TGCGCCAGCAGCCAAGGAAGCGGACAAAAAAACATTCAGTACTTC. The encoded protein is CASSQGSGQKNIQYF.

The rearrangement links TRBV4-3 to TRBJ2-7; either TRBD1 or TRBD2 may supply D (5 bases each). V was pared by 0 bases and J by 5 bases, with 14 bases between. CDR1 and CDR2 from the germline V gene are LGHNA and YSLEER. The CDR3 covers 15 residues. CDR3 sequence (DNA): TGCGCCAGCAGCCAAGATAGAGGGGCAGGGAACGAGCAGTACTTC. It codes for CASSQDRGAGNEQYF.

This clone was seen just once. The chain has TRBV4-1 and TRBJ2-7, with 9 bases matching TRBD1. The CDR3 consists of 16 residues. Germline V gene lookup returns CDR1 MGHRA and CDR2 YSYEKL. The trim removed 3 bases at V and 2 bases at J, leaving 8 bases unmatched. DNA of the CDR3: TGCGCCAGCAGCCACTCGGGACAGGGCCTAACCTACGAGCAGTACTTC. Amino acid sequence: CASSHSGQGLTYEQYF.

This chain links TRBV7-9 with TRBJ2-5, with 7 bases matching TRBD2. The CDR3 consists of 16 residues. V was clipped by 0 bases and J by 2 bases; unmatched bases: 6. Germline V gene lookup returns CDR1 SEHNR and CDR2 FQNEAQ (reference sequence). CDR3 DNA sequence: TGTGCCAGCAGCTTAGCCCCGGGAGGCGGACAAGAGACCCAGTACTTC. It translates to CASSLAPGGGQETQYF. Together with reference TRBV7-9 and TRBJ2-5, the CDR3 gives the full variable domain: DTGVSQNPRHKITKRGQNVTFRCDPISEHNRLYWYRQTLGQGPEFLTYFQNEAQLEKSRLLSDRFSAERPKGSFSTLEIQRTEQGDSAMYLCASSLAPGGGQETQYFGPGTRLLVL.

The chain recombines TRBV11-2 with TRBJ2-5; TRBD2 matches 9 bases. J lost 5 bases, V lost 5 bases, and 15 bases had no gene match. The CDR3 runs 17 residues. Germline assignment: CDR1 SGHAT and CDR2 FQNNGV. The CDR3 coding sequence is TGTGCCAGCAGCCCCCGGCTGGGCGGGAGGGAGGGGGAGACCCAGTACTTC. This codes for CASSPRLGGREGETQYF. Based on the CDR3 plus reference TRBV11-2 and TRBJ2-5, the full variable domain is EAGVAQSPRYKIIEKRQSVAFWCNPISGHATLYWYQQILGQGPKLLIQFQNNGVVDDSQLPKDRFSAERLKGVDSTLKIQPAKLEDSAVYLCASSPRLGGREGETQYFGPGTRLLVL.

The chain is built from TRBV30 and TRBJ1-1, with D perhaps matching TRBD1 (5 bases). CDR3 length equals 13 residues. Germline values: CDR1 GTSNPN, CDR2 SVGIG (reference sequence). Deletions cut 3 bases from V and 4 bases from J, with 12 bases between. The CDR3 spells CAWRKSGSTEAFF. The DNA of the CDR3 is TGTGCCTGGAGAAAATCAGGGAGCACTGAAGCTTTCTTT. Based on the CDR3 plus reference TRBV30 and TRBJ1-1, the full variable domain is SQTIHQWPATLVQPVGSPLSLECTVEGTSNPNLYWYRQAAGRGLQLLFYSVGIGQISSEVPQNLSASRPQDRQFILSSKKLLLSDSGFYLCAWRKSGSTEAFFGQGTRLTVV.

The chain employs TRBV5-1 and TRBJ2-7; D ambiguous. The germline V gene encodes CDR1 SGHRS and CDR2 YFSETQ. V was shortened by 0 bases and J by 0 bases, with 16 bases between the two germline ends. The CDR3 is 17 residues long. The CDR3 sequence: CASSLGPEARSSYEQYF. CDR3 sequence (DNA): TGCGCCAGCAGCTTGGGGCCCGAGGCTAGGTCCTCCTACGAGCAGTACTTC.

The chain uses TRBV7-8 and TRBJ2-2; D remains ambiguous. CDR1 is SGHVS, CDR2 FQNEAQ, per germline. This CDR3 contains 17 residues. Trimming removed 5 bases at V and 4 bases at J, with 20 bases between. The CDR3 sequence is CASSPHRVLGLTGELFF. DNA for the CDR3: TGTGCCAGCAGCCCCCATCGGGTTCTAGGGCTCACCGGGGAGCTGTTTTTT.

The V call is TRBV6-5, the J call TRBJ2-1; no firm D call. V dropped 0 bases and J dropped 7 bases, with 10 bases sitting between them. The CDR3 loop spans 14 amino acids. Germline values: CDR1 MNHEY, CDR2 SVGAGI. The CDR3, as DNA: TGTGCCAGCAGTTACTCGAAAGGGAAGAATGAGCAGTTCTTC. Translating gives CASSYSKGKNEQFF.

This chain uses TRBV28 with TRBJ2-1, with 13 bases matching TRBD2. Germline V gene lookup returns CDR1 MDHEN and CDR2 SYDVKM. This CDR3 has 19 residues. V gave up 4 bases and J gave up 2 bases; unmatched junction bases: 11. Here the CDR3 reads CASSSPVELAGGPYNEQFF. DNA of the CDR3: TGTGCCAGCAGTTCTCCGGTTGAACTAGCGGGAGGGCCCTACAATGAGCAGTTCTTC.

The rearrangement uses TRBV6-6 and TRBJ2-7; no clear D. Per germline, CDR1 MNHNY and CDR2 SVGAGI (reference sequence). V lost 2 bases and J lost 3, with 14 bases in between. The CDR3 has 15 residues. In DNA form, the CDR3 reads TGTGCCAGCAGTTACGGTGGAAGTGATGGCTACGAGCAGTACTTC. It translates to CASSYGGSDGYEQYF.

V is TRBV7-3 and J is TRBJ2-3, with D possibly matching TRBD1 (6 bases). The CDR3 contains 16 residues. CDR1 is SGHTA, CDR2 FQGTGA, per germline. The V gene lost 4 bases and the J gene lost 0 bases, with 14 bases spanning the gap. CDR3 sequence reads: CASSYSIDRSTDTQYF. The DNA for the CDR3 is TGTGCCAGCAGCTACTCAATCGACAGGAGCACAGATACGCAGTATTTT.

This chain links TRBV7-2 with TRBJ2-3; D not certain. V shed 1 base and J shed 5 bases, with 19 bases lying between them. CDR3 length: 17 residues. Germline-derived CDR1 and CDR2 are SGHTA and FQGNSA. The CDR3 DNA is TGTGCCAGCAGCTTAGGGCCCTACAGCGTTAGTAGAGATACGCAGTATTTT. Amino acid sequence: CASSLGPYSVSRDTQYF.

Notes on this clone: Being one base from a much bigger clone, this may be a read error. The gene calls are TRBV6-1 and TRBJ2-3; 7 bases line up with TRBD2. The CDR3 runs to 14 residues. CDR1 is MNHNS, CDR2 SASEGT, per germline. V was clipped by 6 bases and J by 0 bases; unmatched bases: 3. Written as DNA, the CDR3 is TGTGCCAGCAGCGCTAGCGGAAGCACAGATACGCAGTATTTT. As protein: CASSASGSTDTQYF.

CDR3 DNA: TGTGCCTCCAGGGGAGCCGGGGAGCTGTTTTTT. It specifies CASRGAGELFF. This chain connects TRBV27 to TRBJ2-2; tentative D call: TRBD1 (6 bases). The germline V gene has CDR1 MNHEY and CDR2 SMNVEV (reference sequence). CDR3 size: 11 residues. With 11 bases removed from V and 6 bases from J, the gap between germline ends came to 10 bases.

V is TRBV19 and J is TRBJ1-5; D might be TRBD1 (5 bases). The germline V and J ends were trimmed by 8 bases and 2 bases, with 13 bases remaining between them. CDR1 LNHDA and CDR2 SQIVND come from the germline V gene (reference sequence). CDR3 length: 14 amino acids. The CDR3 loop is CASEWGFGNQPQHF. The CDR3, as DNA: TGTGCCAGTGAATGGGGGTTTGGCAATCAGCCCCAGCATTTT.

This clone has only one observation. The gene calls are TRBV2 and TRBJ1-1, with D hard to call. The length of the CDR3 is 13 residues. V lost 1 base and J 1 base, leaving 4 bases between the germline ends. CDR1 and CDR2 from the germline V gene are SNHLY and FYNNEI. CDR3 in amino acids: CASSEGPNTEAFF. In DNA form, the CDR3 reads TGTGCCAGCAGTGAAGGTCCGAACACTGAAGCTTTCTTT.

The CDR3 protein is CASTALAVGNNEQFF. The CDR3 coding sequence is TGTGCCAGTACCGCACTAGCGGTCGGGAACAATGAGCAGTTCTTC. V usage is TRBV19 and J usage is TRBJ2-1; 8 bases line up with TRBD2. V was clipped by 7 bases and J by 5 bases; unmatched bases: 10. Germline lookup yields CDR1 LNHDA and CDR2 SQIVND (reference sequence). The CDR3 totals 15 residues.

The sample holds one count of this clone. The CDR3 spells CSVRTSGRVHNEQFF. The CDR3 region has the DNA TGCAGCGTCAGGACTAGCGGGAGGGTCCACAATGAGCAGTTCTTC. The V call is TRBV29-1, the J call TRBJ2-1; 15 bases align to TRBD2. Germline values: CDR1 SQVTM, CDR2 ANQGSEA. V shed 6 bases, J shed 5 bases, and the junction held 5 bases outside the gene matches. The CDR3 has 15 amino acids.

V usage is TRBV13 and J usage is TRBJ2-1; TRBD1 aligns across 7 bases. Germline V gene sequence: CDR1 PRHDT, CDR2 FYEKMQ (reference sequence). The V segment lost 5 bases and the J segment 4 bases; nucleotides outside the gene matches: 5. The CDR3 runs 14 residues. The CDR3 DNA sequence: TGTGCCAGCAGCGGAACAGGGGTATACAATGAGCAGTTCTTC. This translates into CASSGTGVYNEQFF.